This entry lists 3 T cell receptor beta chains sequenced from one sample in a study of blood T cell repertoires in COVID-19. Clones were read by immunoSEQ multiplex PCR, and TCRdb kept only the in-frame ones, dropping some. Of some 100,000 clones listed, roughly nine tenths are singletons. The sample taken for sequencing was peripheral blood. These TCRs come from a man between 45 and 60 years old with acute or convalescent COVID-19.

This chain joins TRBV27 and TRBJ2-7; perhaps TRBD1 as D (5 bases). Trimming left V 6 bases short and J 0 bases short, with 15 bases between. The germline CDR1 and CDR2 sequences are MNHEY and SMNVEV (reference sequence). This CDR3 region has 15 residues. CDR3 nucleotide sequence: TGTGCCAGCAGCCTAACAACAGGAAACTCCTACGAGCAGTACTTC. The encoded protein is CASSLTTGNSYEQYF.

The chain joins TRBV5-1 to TRBJ2-2; D ambiguous. The CDR3 has 15 residues. CDR1 is SGHRS, CDR2 YFSETQ, per germline. V was shortened by 0 bases and J by 0 bases, with 6 bases between the two germline ends. The DNA of the CDR3 is TGCGCCAGCAGCTTGGAACAGACGAACACCGGGGAGCTGTTTTTT. It is translated as CASSLEQTNTGELFF.

This rearrangement joins TRBV7-2 to TRBJ1-6, with D unclear. Trimming removed 5 bases from V and 7 bases from J, with 15 bases in between. The CDR3 spans 15 residues. Germline CDR1 and CDR2: SGHTA and FQGNSA. The chain's CDR3 is CASSLSPRRNSPLHF. CDR3 coding DNA: TGTGCCAGCAGCCTCTCCCCGAGGCGCAATTCACCCCTCCACTTT.